The 5 T cell receptor beta chains in this list originate from one sample, sequenced in a study of shared clonotypes between healthy human individuals. Assay used: immunoSEQ multiplex PCR; TCRdb lists only in-frame clones, some missing. Of about 1.1 million clones listed, approximately 75% are singletons. Sequencing was done on a sample of memory CD4+ T cells from PBMCs. The subset was: CD45RA-negative fraction. The receptors originated from a man younger than 30 in good health. Some clones in this sample may be carry-over from other donors' samples.

V is TRBV6-1 and J is TRBJ1-1, with 8 bases aligning to TRBD1. Trimming took 6 bases from V and 6 from J; bases not matched to a gene: 6. Germline V gene data show CDR1 as MNHNS and CDR2 as SASEGT. The length of the CDR3 is 13 residues. CDR3 residues: CASRVQGVAEAFF. Written as DNA, the CDR3 is TGTGCCAGCAGGGTACAGGGGGTTGCTGAAGCTTTCTTT.

The chain employs TRBV5-6 and TRBJ2-3, with 7 bases aligning to TRBD2. This CDR3 spans 17 amino acids. Germline V gene sequence: CDR1 SGHDT, CDR2 YYEEEE. Trimming at V came to 1 base and at J to 0 bases, leaving 8 bases not matched to a gene. This CDR3 reads CASSLIFGAGSTDTQYF. For the CDR3, the DNA is TGTGCCAGCAGCTTGATCTTTGGAGCGGGAAGCACAGATACGCAGTATTTT.

V is TRBV28 and J is TRBJ2-2; D unresolved. The V end lost 1 base, the J end lost 4 bases, and 13 bases lay between the germline ends. This CDR3 region has 16 residues. Germline CDR1 and CDR2: MDHEN and SYDVKM. The CDR3 here is CASSLYLARTTGELFF. The CDR3 DNA reads TGTGCCAGCAGTTTATACCTGGCCCGGACCACCGGGGAGCTGTTTTTT.

The chain combines TRBV15 with TRBJ2-7; D unclear. The CDR3 contains 16 residues. V was pared by 0 bases and J by 2 bases, with 14 bases between. CDR1 and CDR2 (germline): LNHNV, YYDKDF (reference sequence). The CDR3 DNA reads TGTGCCACCAGCAGAGATCGGAGTGGCAGAACCTACGAGCAGTACTTC. Its translation: CATSRDRSGRTYEQYF.

The genes are TRBV6-6 and TRBJ1-2, with D possibly TRBD1 on 5 matching bases. The CDR3 contains 14 residues. The germline V and J ends were trimmed by 3 bases and 5 bases, with 13 bases remaining between them. Looked up from germline, CDR1 is MNHNY and CDR2 is SVGAGI (reference sequence). CDR3 sequence: CASSYGTDLYGYTF. The DNA of the CDR3 is TGTGCCAGCAGTTATGGGACGGACCTTTATGGCTACACCTTC.